This T cell receptor (beta chain) was captured in a study of regulatory T cells in long-lasting Graves disease. This clonotype was observed a handful of times. V shed 4 bases and J shed 1 base, with 16 bases lying between them. The CDR3 covers 15 residues. Per the germline V gene, CDR1 is DFQATT and CDR2 is SNEGSKA (reference sequence). Arm-PCR of CDR3 regions and iRepertoire HTBI primers were used to build TCR beta libraries. In the study's own analysis: Across the samples, identification revealed 55 to 80 TRBV and 12 to 15 TRBJ segments. TCRdb recomputed calls from the multiplex PCR reads with MiXCR, one row per CDR3 protein. For this entry, the V and J calls and clone size follow TCRdb and not the study's own pipeline. The data contain about 240,000 distinct CDR3 sequences, about 19% of them singletons. Noted time point: newly diagnosed GD, antithyroid drugs for less than 3 months. TCR sequences were obtained from RNA taken from PBMCs.

The sequences come from peripheral blood mononuclear cells (PBMCs), collected at new diagnosis, from a patient treated with antithyroid drugs. This chain joins TRBV20-1 and TRBJ2-5, with a tentative D call TRBD1 (5 bases). The clonotype originates from a female donor with Graves disease. CDR3 residues: CSATKDLGAQETQYF. The CDR3 DNA reads as TGCAGTGCTACTAAGGACCTAGGGGCCCAAGAGACCCAGTACTTC.